A single sample gave rise to the 30 T cell receptor beta chains below, sequenced in a study of CD8 T cells in ankylosing spondylitis. Notes on the study in general: What appeared characteristic of ankylosing spondylitis blood was a TCR beta motif of eight highly homologous variants.

TCRdb passed the 5' RACE reads through MiXCR, listing each CDR3 protein once. The sample has 100,000 to 150,000 distinct CDR3 sequences, 15% to 20% seen once. Antigens for these TCRs are unknown. The sample consisted of blood, either unsorted or a sorted T cell fraction (not recorded which). The receptors here all came from a male donor with ankylosing spondylitis.

This clonotype occurred many times. V gene TRBV29-1 combines with J gene TRBJ2-7; D may be TRBD1 (7 bases). V lost 4 bases and J 3 bases, leaving 13 bases between the germline ends. Germline V CDR1 and CDR2: SQVTM, ANQGSEA. The CDR3 extends over 13 amino acids. CDR3 in DNA: TGCAGCGTTGTGACAGGGAGGATCTACGAGCAGTACTTC. It codes for CSVVTGRIYEQYF.

This clonotype has ten or more counts. The chain couples TRBV12-3 or TRBV12-4 to TRBJ1-1, with 7 bases fitting TRBD1. V shed 2 bases, J shed 4 bases, and the junction held 4 bases outside the gene matches. CDR3 length: 14 residues. CDR3: CASSLNRGITEAFF. The CDR3 nucleotides read TGTGCCAGCAGTTTAAACAGGGGAATCACTGAAGCTTTCTTT.

This clonotype turned up a few times. The V and J genes are TRBV4-3 and TRBJ2-5, with D unclear. V dropped 4 bases and J dropped 5 bases, with 14 bases sitting between them. The CDR3 runs to 14 residues. Germline assignment: CDR1 LGHNA and CDR2 YSLEER. Here the CDR3 reads CASSPYRRVETQYF. CDR3 in DNA: TGCGCCAGCAGCCCCTACCGTCGGGTGGAGACCCAGTACTTC.

The table lists this clonotype with a few counts. The chain employs TRBV4-1 and TRBJ2-1; weak D call: TRBD1 (5 bases). This CDR3 is 13 amino acids long. V lost 1 base, J lost 9 bases, and 10 bases lay in between. CDR1 and CDR2 from the germline V gene are MGHRA and YSYEKL. CDR3 DNA sequence: TGCGCCAGCAGCCAAGGTTATAGGGGTGAGCAGTTCTTC. Translating gives CASSQGYRGEQFF.

The table lists this clonotype with a few counts. The CDR3 spells CASSQEGRGRNGELFF. In DNA form, the CDR3 reads TGCGCCAGCAGCCAAGAAGGCAGGGGGCGAAACGGGGAGCTGTTTTTT. This chain joins TRBV4-1 and TRBJ2-2, with 8 bases aligning to TRBD1. CDR1 MGHRA and CDR2 YSYEKL come from the germline V gene. With V trimmed by 0 bases and J by 7 bases, 7 bases remained unmatched. The CDR3 has 16 amino acids.

A few counts support this clonotype. This rearrangement joins TRBV12-3 or TRBV12-4 to TRBJ2-3; D ambiguous. The CDR3 covers 14 residues. V was trimmed by 3 bases and J by 8 bases, leaving 15 bases between them. CDR3 DNA: TGTGCCAGCAGTTTGGGGTTAAAAATGGTTACGCAGTATTTT. Translated: CASSLGLKMVTQYF.

This clonotype was counted a few times. The V gene is TRBV29-1, the J gene TRBJ1-1, with TRBD1 matching 8 bases. Germline lookup yields CDR1 SQVTM and CDR2 ANQGSEA. V shed 6 bases, J shed 1 base, and the junction held 10 bases outside the gene matches. The CDR3 spans 15 residues. CDR3 sequence: CSVATTGVGNTEAFF. The CDR3 DNA follows: TGCAGCGTCGCAACGACAGGGGTAGGGAACACTGAAGCTTTCTTT.

The sample holds a few counts of this clonotype. This chain links TRBV12-3 or TRBV12-4 with TRBJ2-7; D remains unclear. This CDR3 contains 12 residues. V lost 8 bases to trimming and J lost 2 bases, with 10 bases between them. The DNA for the CDR3 is TGTGCCAGCTGCGAGAGGACCTACGAGCAGTACTTC. This translates into CASCERTYEQYF.

The rearrangement uses TRBV5-1 and TRBJ2-7, with D possibly being TRBD1 (5 bases). The CDR3 totals 14 residues. Looked up from germline, CDR1 is SGHRS and CDR2 is YFSETQ. V was shortened by 5 bases and J by 2 bases, with 14 bases between the two germline ends. The CDR3 DNA reads as TGCGCCAGCAGTTCGAGGCTAGGGGCCTACGAGCAGTACTTC. Protein sequence: CASSSRLGAYEQYF.

The V and J genes are TRBV15 and TRBJ2-2; D may be TRBD2 (5 bases). This CDR3 contains 13 residues. Germline CDR1 reads LNHNV; CDR2 reads YYDKDF (reference sequence). V was pared by 1 base and J by 5 bases, with 5 bases between. The CDR3 bases are TGTGCCACCAGCAGAGCGGGGACCGGGGAGCTGTTTTTT. Translating it yields CATSRAGTGELFF.

This clonotype was seen more than once but under ten times. The chain recombines TRBV27 with TRBJ1-5; D not certain. V lost 1 base and J 6 bases, leaving 7 bases between the germline ends. Germline V gene lookup returns CDR1 MNHEY and CDR2 SMNVEV (reference sequence). CDR3 size: 13 residues. The chain's CDR3 is CASSLYSGQPQHF. The CDR3 nucleotides are TGTGCCAGCAGTTTATATTCGGGTCAGCCCCAGCATTTT.

This chain connects TRBV3-1 to TRBJ2-1, with TRBD2 as a possible D gene (6 bases). This CDR3 comprises 19 residues. Germline lookup yields CDR1 LGHDT and CDR2 YNNKEL (reference sequence). V was cut by 0 bases and J by 3 bases, with 21 bases left in between. The CDR3 DNA is TGTGCCAGCAGCCAAGACTTGGGAGGCTTCTCTCGGGGCTACAATGAGCAGTTCTTC. Translated, it gives CASSQDLGGFSRGYNEQFF.

The chain employs TRBV25-1 and TRBJ2-7, with 9 bases that match TRBD1. The V and J ends lost 7 bases and 4 bases, in that order; junction bases with no gene match: 2. The CDR3 consists of 12 residues. CDR1 and CDR2 from the germline V gene are MGHDK and SYGVNS. This chain's CDR3 is CASTGQGYEQYF. The CDR3 DNA follows: TGTGCCAGCACTGGACAGGGGTACGAGCAGTACTTC.

The chain employs TRBV7-6 and TRBJ2-7; 9 bases are a match to TRBD2. The CDR3 covers 16 residues. Germline values: CDR1 SGHVS, CDR2 FNYEAQ. J was trimmed by 6 bases and V by 0 bases; bases with no gene match: 9. The CDR3 nucleotides read TGTGCCAGCAGCTTAGCTGGTAGGGGACTAGCTTCCGAGCAGTACTTC. This encodes CASSLAGRGLASEQYF.

This clonotype was counted ten times or more. The chain combines TRBV5-1 with TRBJ2-2; a weak D match, TRBD1 (5 bases). Germline CDR1 reads SGHRS; CDR2 reads YFSETQ. The CDR3 is 12 amino acids. Trimming left V 4 bases short and J 7 bases short, with 8 bases between. The CDR3 DNA is TGCGCCAGCAGCCGCGACAGCGGGGAGCTGTTTTTT. Its translation: CASSRDSGELFF.

This chain uses TRBV27 with TRBJ1-1; D gene uncertain. Germline CDR1 and CDR2: MNHEY and SMNVEV (reference sequence). This CDR3 contains 15 residues. Trimming removed 2 bases at V and 0 bases at J, with 10 bases between. Here the CDR3 DNA reads TGTGCCAGCAGTTTAGAGCCGGTATTGAACACTGAAGCTTTCTTT. Translated, it gives CASSLEPVLNTEAFF.

This rearrangement joins TRBV27 to TRBJ2-5, with a weak D call TRBD2 (5 bases). Germline V gene sequence: CDR1 MNHEY, CDR2 SMNVEV (reference sequence). Trimming removed 5 bases at V and 4 bases at J, with 14 bases between. The CDR3 totals 14 residues. CDR3 protein: CASSPTPSTETQYF. In nucleotides, the CDR3 is TGTGCCAGCAGTCCAACTCCTAGCACAGAGACCCAGTACTTC.

This sequence joins TRBV7-3 and TRBJ2-5, with D uncertain. This CDR3 contains 14 residues. The V gene's germline CDR1 is SGHTA and CDR2 FQGTGA. Trimming stripped 3 bases from V and 0 bases from J, with 8 bases between. The CDR3 region has the DNA TGTGCCAGCAGCTTGGGCGGTGACCAAGAGACCCAGTACTTC. Amino acid sequence: CASSLGGDQETQYF.

The genes are TRBV24-1 and TRBJ2-3; weak D call: TRBD1 (5 bases). CDR1 and CDR2 from the germline V gene are KGHDR and SFDVKD. This CDR3 has 16 amino acids. V lost 4 bases, J lost 0 bases, and 13 bases lay in between. The CDR3 region has the DNA TGTGCCACCAGTGACCAGACAGAAACTAGCACAGATACGCAGTATTTT. Residues: CATSDQTETSTDTQYF.

This clonotype was counted ten times or more. V and J are TRBV29-1 and TRBJ2-1; perhaps TRBD1 as D (5 bases). V was cut by 1 base and J by 1 base, with 14 bases left in between. CDR1 and CDR2 from the germline V gene are SQVTM and ANQGSEA. This CDR3 spans 16 amino acids. The CDR3 nucleotides read TGCAGCGTTGAAGTGCCCTTAGGGGTTTCCTACAATGAGCAGTTCTTC. This encodes CSVEVPLGVSYNEQFF.

The CDR3, as DNA: TGCGCCAGCAGCCAACCAGGGTTTTCACCCCTCCACTTT. Its protein product is CASSQPGFSPLHF. The chain recombines TRBV4-1 with TRBJ1-6; a possible D gene is TRBD1 (5 bases). Trimming stripped 2 bases from V and 9 bases from J, with 8 bases between. There are 13 residues in the CDR3. Germline lookup yields CDR1 MGHRA and CDR2 YSYEKL.

This clonotype was counted between two and nine times. This rearrangement joins TRBV6-4 to TRBJ1-2; TRBD1 matches 7 bases. This CDR3 contains 14 residues. V lost 6 bases, J lost 3 bases, and 7 bases stayed unmatched. The germline V gene has CDR1 MRHNA and CDR2 SNTAGT. In DNA form, the CDR3 reads TGTGCCAGCAGCACAGGGGTTGGGCACTATGGCTACACCTTC. Its protein product is CASSTGVGHYGYTF.

V is TRBV5-1 and J is TRBJ1-1; D is uncertain. V lost 3 bases, J lost 3 bases, and 9 bases lay in between. CDR3 length: 13 amino acids. Germline values: CDR1 SGHRS, CDR2 YFSETQ. This CDR3 reads CASSSGWDTEAFF. The CDR3 bases are TGCGCCAGCAGCTCAGGTTGGGACACTGAAGCTTTCTTT. The entire variable domain, with the rest obtained from reference TRBV5-1 and TRBJ1-1, is as follows: KAGVTQTPRYLIKTRGQQVTLSCSPISGHRSVSWYQQTPGQGLQFLFEYFSETQRNKGNFPGRFSGRQFSNSRSEMNVSTLELGDSALYLCASSSGWDTEAFFGQGTRLTVV.

CDR3: CAISEWASGSTDTQYF. The DNA of the CDR3 is TGTGCCATCAGTGAGTGGGCTAGCGGGAGCACAGATACGCAGTATTTT. This chain links TRBV10-3 with TRBJ2-3; 8 positions agree with TRBD2. The CDR3 runs 16 residues. Germline CDR1 reads ENHRY; CDR2 reads SYGVKD. The V segment lost 1 base and the J segment 0 bases; nucleotides outside the gene matches: 3.

This sequence joins TRBV14 and TRBJ1-5; D is possibly TRBD1 (5 bases). This CDR3 has 14 residues. Trimming stripped 4 bases from V and 7 bases from J, with 14 bases between. Germline loops: CDR1 SGHDN, CDR2 FVKESK. CDR3 coding DNA: TGTGCCAGCAGCCTAACAGGTGCCGGGCAGCCCCAGCATTTT. This sequence encodes CASSLTGAGQPQHF.

Here the CDR3 reads CASSQDRGISYEQYF. In DNA form, the CDR3 reads TGCGCCAGCAGCCAAGATAGGGGGATCTCCTACGAGCAGTACTTC. The chain uses TRBV4-1 and TRBJ2-7; possibly TRBD1 for D (6 bases). CDR3 length: 15 amino acids. V lost 0 bases and J lost 0, with 9 bases in between. CDR1 and CDR2 from the germline V gene are MGHRA and YSYEKL.

V is TRBV6-1 and J is TRBJ2-7, with TRBD2 as a possible D gene (6 bases). The CDR3 is 12 residues long. V was shortened by 1 base and J by 7 bases, with 8 bases between the two germline ends. Germline V gene data show CDR1 as MNHNS and CDR2 as SASEGT. The DNA of the CDR3 is TGTGCCAGCAGTGAAGGGGGAGGTGAGCAGTACTTC. It codes for CASSEGGGEQYF.

This sequence joins TRBV6-5 and TRBJ2-3; TRBD1 might be the D (5 bases). The germline gives CDR1 MNHEY, CDR2 SVGAGI. Trimming removed 0 bases at V and 2 bases at J, with 12 bases between. The CDR3 is 16 amino acids. CDR3 DNA: TGTGCCAGCAGTTACTCGAACACAGGAAACACAGATACGCAGTATTTT. It encodes CASSYSNTGNTDTQYF.

The chain couples TRBV4-2 to TRBJ1-3; 8 positions match TRBD1. CDR1 is LGHNA, CDR2 YNFKEQ, per germline. Trimming removed 0 bases from V and 2 bases from J; junction bases left unmatched: 12. There are 19 residues in the CDR3. CDR3 sequence (DNA): TGTGCCAGCAGCCAAGACCAGGGGTACAGGGGGTATGCTGGAAACACCATATATTTT. Protein sequence: CASSQDQGYRGYAGNTIYF.

This clonotype has at least ten counts. In DNA, the CDR3 is TGTGCCATCAGTGACCTAGATGGCTCCTACAATGAGCAGTTCTTC. Translated, it gives CAISDLDGSYNEQFF. This chain connects TRBV10-3 to TRBJ2-1; D is undetermined. Germline V CDR1 and CDR2: ENHRY, SYGVKD. V was pared by 3 bases and J by 0 bases, with 9 bases between. This CDR3 spans 15 amino acids.